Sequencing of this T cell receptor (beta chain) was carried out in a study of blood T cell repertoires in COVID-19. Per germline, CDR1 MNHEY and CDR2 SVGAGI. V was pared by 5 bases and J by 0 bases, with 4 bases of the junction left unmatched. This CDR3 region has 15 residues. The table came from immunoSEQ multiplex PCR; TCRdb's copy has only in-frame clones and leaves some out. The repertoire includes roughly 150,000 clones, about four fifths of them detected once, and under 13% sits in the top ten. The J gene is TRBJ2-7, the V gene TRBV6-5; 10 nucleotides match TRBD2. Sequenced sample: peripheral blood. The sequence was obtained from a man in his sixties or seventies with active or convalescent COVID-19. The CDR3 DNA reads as TGTGCCAGCAGTCGCGGACTAGCGGCCTCCTACGAGCAGTACTTC. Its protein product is CASSRGLAASYEQYF.